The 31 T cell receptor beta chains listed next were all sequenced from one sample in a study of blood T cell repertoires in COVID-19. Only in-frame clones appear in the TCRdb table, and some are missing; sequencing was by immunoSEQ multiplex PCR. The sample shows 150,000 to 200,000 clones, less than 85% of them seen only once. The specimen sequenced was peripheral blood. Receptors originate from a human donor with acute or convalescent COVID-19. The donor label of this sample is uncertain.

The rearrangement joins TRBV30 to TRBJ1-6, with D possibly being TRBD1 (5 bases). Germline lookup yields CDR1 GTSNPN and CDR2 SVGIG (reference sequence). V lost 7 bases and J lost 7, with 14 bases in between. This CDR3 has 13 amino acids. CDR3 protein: CALERGWNSPLHF. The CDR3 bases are TGTGCCTTGGAGCGGGGGTGGAATTCACCCCTCCACTTT.

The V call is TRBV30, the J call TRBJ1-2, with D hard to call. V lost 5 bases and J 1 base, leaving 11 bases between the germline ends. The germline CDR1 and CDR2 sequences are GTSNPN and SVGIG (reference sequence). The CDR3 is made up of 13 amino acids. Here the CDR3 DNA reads TGTGCCTGGTCCAGCGGCCTTAACTATGGCTACACCTTC. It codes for CAWSSGLNYGYTF.

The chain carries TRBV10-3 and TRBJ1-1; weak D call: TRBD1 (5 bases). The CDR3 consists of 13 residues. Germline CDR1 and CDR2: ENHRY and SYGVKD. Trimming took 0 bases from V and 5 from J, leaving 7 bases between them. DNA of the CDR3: TGTGCCATCAGTGAGTCCAGGGCGACTGAAGCTTTCTTT. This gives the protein CAISESRATEAFF.

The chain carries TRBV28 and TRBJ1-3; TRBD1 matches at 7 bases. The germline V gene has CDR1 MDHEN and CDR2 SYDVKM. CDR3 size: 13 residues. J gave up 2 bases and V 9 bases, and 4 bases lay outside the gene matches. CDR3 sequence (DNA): TGTGCCAGTGTTGACAGGGCTGGAAACACCATATATTTT. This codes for CASVDRAGNTIYF. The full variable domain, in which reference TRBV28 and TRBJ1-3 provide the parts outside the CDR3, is DVKVTQSSRYLVKRTGEKVFLECVQDMDHENMFWYRQDPGLGLRLIYFSYDVKMKEKGDIPEGYSVSREKKERFSLILESASTNQTSMYLCASVDRAGNTIYFGEGSWLTVV.

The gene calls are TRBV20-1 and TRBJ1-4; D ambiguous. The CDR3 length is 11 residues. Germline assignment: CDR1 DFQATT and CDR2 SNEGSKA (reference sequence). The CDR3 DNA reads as TGCAGCCCCCAACAGAATGAAAAACTGTTTTTT. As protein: CSPQQNEKLFF.

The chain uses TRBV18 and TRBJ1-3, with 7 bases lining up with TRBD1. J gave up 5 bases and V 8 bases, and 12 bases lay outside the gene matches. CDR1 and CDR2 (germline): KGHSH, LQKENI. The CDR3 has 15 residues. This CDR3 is CASLTTGDARNTIYF. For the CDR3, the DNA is TGTGCCAGCCTTACTACAGGGGACGCACGAAACACCATATATTTT.

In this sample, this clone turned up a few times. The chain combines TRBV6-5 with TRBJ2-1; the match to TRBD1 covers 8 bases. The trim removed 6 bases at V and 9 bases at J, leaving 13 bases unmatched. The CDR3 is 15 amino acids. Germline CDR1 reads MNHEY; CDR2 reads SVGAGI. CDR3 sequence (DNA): TGTGCCAGCAGGGGGCAACAAAGACAGGGGAGTGAGCAGTTCTTC. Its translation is CASRGQQRQGSEQFF.

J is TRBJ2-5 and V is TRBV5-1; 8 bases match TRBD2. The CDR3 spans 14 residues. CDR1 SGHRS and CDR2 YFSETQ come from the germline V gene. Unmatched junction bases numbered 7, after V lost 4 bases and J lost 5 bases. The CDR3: CASSRGPGGETQYF. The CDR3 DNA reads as TGCGCCAGCAGCCGCGGCCCGGGGGGGGAGACCCAGTACTTC.

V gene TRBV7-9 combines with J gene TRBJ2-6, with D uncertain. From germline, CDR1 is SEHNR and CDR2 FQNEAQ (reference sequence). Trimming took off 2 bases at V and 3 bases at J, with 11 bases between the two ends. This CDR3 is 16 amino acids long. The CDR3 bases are TGTGCCAGCAGCTTATCTAACCTCGTTGGGGCCAACGTCCTGACTTTC. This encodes CASSLSNLVGANVLTF.

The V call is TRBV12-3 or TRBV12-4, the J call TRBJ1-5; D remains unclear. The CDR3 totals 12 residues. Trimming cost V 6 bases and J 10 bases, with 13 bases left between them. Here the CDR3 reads CASRPHAGPQHF. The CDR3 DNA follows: TGTGCCAGCAGGCCCCATGCGGGACCCCAGCATTTT.

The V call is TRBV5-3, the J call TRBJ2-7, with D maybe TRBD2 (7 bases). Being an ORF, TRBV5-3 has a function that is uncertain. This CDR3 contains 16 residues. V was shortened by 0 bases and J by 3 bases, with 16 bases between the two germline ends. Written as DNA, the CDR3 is TGTGCCAGAAGCTTGGTCCTTGCGGGGGCCCGCTACGAGCAGTACTTC. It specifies CARSLVLAGARYEQYF.

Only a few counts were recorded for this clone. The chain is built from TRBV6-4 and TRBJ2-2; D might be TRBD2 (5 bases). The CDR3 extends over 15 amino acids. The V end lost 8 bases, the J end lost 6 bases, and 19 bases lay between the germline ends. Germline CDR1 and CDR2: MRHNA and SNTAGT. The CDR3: CASAFQAEVAGELFF. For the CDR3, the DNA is TGTGCCAGCGCGTTTCAGGCGGAGGTGGCCGGGGAGCTGTTTTTT.

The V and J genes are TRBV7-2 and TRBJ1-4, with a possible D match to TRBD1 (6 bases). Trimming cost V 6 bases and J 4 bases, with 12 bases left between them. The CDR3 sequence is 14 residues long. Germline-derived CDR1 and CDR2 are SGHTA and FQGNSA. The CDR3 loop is CASRLQGRNEKLFF. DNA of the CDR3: TGTGCCAGCAGACTACAGGGACGTAATGAAAAACTGTTTTTT.

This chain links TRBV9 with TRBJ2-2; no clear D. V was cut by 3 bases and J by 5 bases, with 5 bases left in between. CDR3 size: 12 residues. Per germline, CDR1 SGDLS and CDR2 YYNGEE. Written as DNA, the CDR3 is TGTGCCAGCAGCGGTGAGACCGGGGAGCTGTTTTTT. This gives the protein CASSGETGELFF. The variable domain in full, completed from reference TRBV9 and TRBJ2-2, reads DSGVTQTPKHLITATGQRVTLRCSPRSGDLSVYWYQQSLDQGLQFLIQYYNGEERAKGNILERFSAQQFPDLHSELNLSSLELGDSALYFCASSGETGELFFGEGSRLTVL.

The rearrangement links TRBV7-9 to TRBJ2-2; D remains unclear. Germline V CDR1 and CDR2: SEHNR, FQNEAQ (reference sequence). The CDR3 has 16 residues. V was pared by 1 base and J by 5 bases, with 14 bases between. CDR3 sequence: CASSLGWADTTGELFF. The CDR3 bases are TGTGCCAGCAGCTTAGGGTGGGCAGATACAACCGGGGAGCTGTTTTTT.

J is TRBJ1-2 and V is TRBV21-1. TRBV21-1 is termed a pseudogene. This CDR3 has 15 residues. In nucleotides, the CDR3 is TGTGCCAGCAGCAAAGTCAGGTGGGGACTCCCGGGCTACACCTTC. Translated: CASSKVRWGLPGYTF.

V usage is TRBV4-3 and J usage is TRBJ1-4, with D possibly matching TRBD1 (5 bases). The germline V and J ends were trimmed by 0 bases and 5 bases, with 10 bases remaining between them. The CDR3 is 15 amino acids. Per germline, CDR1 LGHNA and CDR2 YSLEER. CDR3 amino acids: CASSQDDRPNEKLFF. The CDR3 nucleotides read TGCGCCAGCAGCCAAGACGACAGACCAAATGAAAAACTGTTTTTT.

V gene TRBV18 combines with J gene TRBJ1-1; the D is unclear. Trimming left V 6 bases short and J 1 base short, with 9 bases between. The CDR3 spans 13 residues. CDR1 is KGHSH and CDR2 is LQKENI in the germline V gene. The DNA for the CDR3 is TGTGCCAGCTCCCACGACAAGAACACTGAAGCTTTCTTT. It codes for CASSHDKNTEAFF.

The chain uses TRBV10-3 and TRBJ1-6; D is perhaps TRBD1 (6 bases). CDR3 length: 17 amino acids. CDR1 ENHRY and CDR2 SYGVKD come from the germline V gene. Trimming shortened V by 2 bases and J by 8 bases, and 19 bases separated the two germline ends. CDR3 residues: CAISEHRKGGEDSPLHF. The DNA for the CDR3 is TGTGCCATCAGTGAGCACCGAAAGGGGGGGGAGGATTCACCCCTCCACTTT.

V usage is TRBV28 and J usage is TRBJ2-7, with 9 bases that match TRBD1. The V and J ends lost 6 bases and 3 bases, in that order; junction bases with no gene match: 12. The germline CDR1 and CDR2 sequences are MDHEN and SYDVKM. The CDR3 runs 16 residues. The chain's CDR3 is CASSSAQGAGIYEQYF. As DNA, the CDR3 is TGTGCCAGCAGCTCTGCACAGGGGGCTGGAATCTACGAGCAGTACTTC.

The CDR3 loop is CASSLARKGGYTF. The DNA of the CDR3 is TGTGCCAGCAGCTTAGCGCGTAAGGGGGGCTACACCTTC. V gene TRBV7-2 combines with J gene TRBJ1-2; D might be TRBD1 (5 bases). The CDR3 sequence is 13 residues long. In germline, CDR1 is SGHTA, CDR2 FQGNSA. V dropped 0 bases and J dropped 8 bases, with 10 bases sitting between them.

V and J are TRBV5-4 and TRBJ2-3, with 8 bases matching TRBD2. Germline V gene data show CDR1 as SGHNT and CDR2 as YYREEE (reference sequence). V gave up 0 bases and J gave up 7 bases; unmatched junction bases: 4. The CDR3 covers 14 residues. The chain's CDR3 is CASSLESSGHTQYF. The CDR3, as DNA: TGTGCCAGCAGCTTGGAGTCTAGCGGGCATACGCAGTATTTT. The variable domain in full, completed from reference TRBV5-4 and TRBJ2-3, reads ETGVTQSPTHLIKTRGQQVTLRCSSQSGHNTVSWYQQALGQGPQFIFQYYREEENGRGNFPPRFSGLQFPNYSSELNVNALELDDSALYLCASSLESSGHTQYFGPGTRLTVL.

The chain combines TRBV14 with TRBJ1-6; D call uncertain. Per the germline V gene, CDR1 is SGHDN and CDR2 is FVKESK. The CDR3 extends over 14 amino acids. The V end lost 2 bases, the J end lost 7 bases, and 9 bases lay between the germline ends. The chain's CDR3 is CASSQSTQNSPLHF. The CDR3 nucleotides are TGTGCCAGCAGCCAATCTACCCAAAATTCACCCCTCCACTTT.

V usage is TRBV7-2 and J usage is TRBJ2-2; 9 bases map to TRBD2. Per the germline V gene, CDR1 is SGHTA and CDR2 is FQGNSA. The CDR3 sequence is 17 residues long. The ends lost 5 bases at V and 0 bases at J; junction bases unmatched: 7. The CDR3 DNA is TGTGCCAGCAGCCCCCTCGGCGGGGGGGCGAACACCGGGGAGCTGTTTTTT. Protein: CASSPLGGGANTGELFF.

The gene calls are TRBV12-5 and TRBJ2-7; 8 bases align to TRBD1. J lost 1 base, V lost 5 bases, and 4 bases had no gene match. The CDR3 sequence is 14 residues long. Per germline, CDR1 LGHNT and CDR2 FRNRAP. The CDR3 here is CASGPWTGSYEQYF. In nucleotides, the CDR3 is TGTGCTAGTGGTCCGTGGACAGGGTCCTACGAGCAGTACTTC.

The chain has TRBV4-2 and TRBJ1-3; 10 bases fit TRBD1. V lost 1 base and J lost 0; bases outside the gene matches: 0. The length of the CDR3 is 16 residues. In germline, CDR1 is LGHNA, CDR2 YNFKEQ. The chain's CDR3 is CASSQGTGGSGNTIYF. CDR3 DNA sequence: TGTGCCAGCAGCCAAGGGACAGGGGGCTCTGGAAACACCATATATTTT.

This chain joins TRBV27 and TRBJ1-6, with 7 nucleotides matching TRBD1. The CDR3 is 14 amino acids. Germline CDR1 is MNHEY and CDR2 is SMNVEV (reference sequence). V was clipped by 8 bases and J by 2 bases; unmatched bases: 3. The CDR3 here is CASGGQTYNSPLHF. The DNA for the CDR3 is TGTGCCAGCGGGGGACAGACCTATAATTCACCCCTCCACTTT.

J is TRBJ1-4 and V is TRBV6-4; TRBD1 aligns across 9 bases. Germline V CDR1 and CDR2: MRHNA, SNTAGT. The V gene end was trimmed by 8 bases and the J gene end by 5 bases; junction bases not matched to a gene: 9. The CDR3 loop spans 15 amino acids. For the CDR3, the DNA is TGTGCCAGCTCCCAAGCCGGGACAGGGAATGAAAAACTGTTTTTT. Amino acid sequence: CASSQAGTGNEKLFF.

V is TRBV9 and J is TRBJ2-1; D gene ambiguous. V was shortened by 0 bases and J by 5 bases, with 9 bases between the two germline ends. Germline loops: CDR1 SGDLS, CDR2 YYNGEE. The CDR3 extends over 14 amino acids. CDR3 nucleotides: TGTGCCAGCAGCGTAGGCGGCGGTAACAATGAGCAGTTCTTC. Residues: CASSVGGGNNEQFF.

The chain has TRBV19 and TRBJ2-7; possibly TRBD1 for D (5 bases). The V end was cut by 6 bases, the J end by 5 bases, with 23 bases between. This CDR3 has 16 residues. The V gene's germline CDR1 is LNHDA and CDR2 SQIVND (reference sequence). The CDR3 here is CASSHQQRAGRHEQYF. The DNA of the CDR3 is TGTGCCAGTAGCCATCAACAACGTGCAGGGCGGCACGAGCAGTACTTC. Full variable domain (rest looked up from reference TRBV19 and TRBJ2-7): DGGITQSPKYLFRKEGQNVTLSCEQNLNHDAMYWYRQDPGQGLRLIYYSQIVNDFQKGDIAEGYSVSREKKESFPLTVTSAQKNPTAFYLCASSHQQRAGRHEQYFGPGTRLTVT.

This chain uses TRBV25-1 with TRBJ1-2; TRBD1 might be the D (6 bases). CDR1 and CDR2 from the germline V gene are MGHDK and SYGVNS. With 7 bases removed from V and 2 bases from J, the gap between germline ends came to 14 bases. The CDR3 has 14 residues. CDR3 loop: CASKSTGLNYGYTF. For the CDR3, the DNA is TGTGCCAGCAAATCGACAGGTCTCAACTATGGCTACACCTTC.